A selection of T cell receptor beta chains follows, all from one sample in a study of T cells after yellow fever vaccination. TCRdb re-analysed the 5' RACE reads in MiXCR, keeping a single row per CDR3 protein. Among some 320,000 distinct CDR3 sequences, approximately 11% were seen once, and the ten largest hold about 3.5%. The material was CD4+ T cells sorted from PBMCs, obtained 45 days after the yellow fever booster vaccination. The receptors originated from a man younger than 30 who received the YFV17D yellow fever vaccine. Each CDR3 is given with its conserved first and last residue. Each record gives: clone size, J gene, V gene, D gene, CDR3 protein, CDR3 DNA. The D gene is left open where the match is weak. Clone size appears in some rows only: once, few, many, or a class for an expanded clone.

abundance: few; j_gene: TRBJ2-5; v_gene: TRBV4-3; d_gene: TRBD2; CDR3aa: CASSQVVVAGGRETQYF; CDR3nt: TGCGCCAGCAGCCAAGTCGTTGTAGCGGGGGGCCGGGAGACCCAGTACTTC
abundance: NA; j_gene: TRBJ2-1; v_gene: TRBV11-2; d_gene: TRBD2; CDR3aa: CASSPAGGHSVEQFF; CDR3nt: TGTGCCAGCAGCCCAGCGGGGGGGCACAGCGTTGAGCAGTTCTTC
abundance: NA; j_gene: TRBJ2-5; v_gene: TRBV6-7; d_gene: TRBD2; CDR3aa: CASSYSMALAGGKETQYF; CDR3nt: TGTGCCAGCAGTTACTCGATGGCCCTAGCGGGGGGCAAAGAGACCCAGTACTTC
abundance: NA; j_gene: TRBJ1-3; v_gene: TRBV7-2; d_gene: NA; CDR3aa: CASSSNVGGSGNTIYF; CDR3nt: TGTGCCAGCAGCTCCAACGTAGGTGGATCTGGAAACACCATATATTTT
abundance: NA; j_gene: TRBJ2-7; v_gene: TRBV7-9; d_gene: TRBD2; CDR3aa: CASSSGGGTTSSYEQYF; CDR3nt: TGTGCCAGCAGCTCGGGGGGGGGAACTACGAGCTCCTACGAGCAGTACTTC
abundance: NA; j_gene: TRBJ2-3; v_gene: TRBV5-1; d_gene: TRBD2; CDR3aa: CASSLEAGRVLGDTQYF; CDR3nt: TGCGCCAGCAGCTTGGAGGCAGGGAGGGTCCTCGGGGATACGCAGTATTTT
abundance: NA; j_gene: TRBJ2-3; v_gene: TRBV9; d_gene: TRBD2; CDR3aa: CASSVRSGGADTQYF; CDR3nt: TGTGCCAGCAGCGTACGTAGCGGGGGGGCAGATACGCAGTATTTT
abundance: NA; j_gene: TRBJ1-1; v_gene: TRBV10-1; d_gene: NA; CDR3aa: CASRLSRNTEAFF; CDR3nt: TGCGCCAGCAGGCTTTCGAGAAACACTGAAGCTTTCTTT
abundance: many; j_gene: TRBJ2-1; v_gene: TRBV4-1; d_gene: NA; CDR3aa: CASSQANLVGSSYNEQFF; CDR3nt: TGCGCCAGCAGCCAAGCCAATCTGGTCGGGAGCTCCTACAATGAGCAGTTCTTC
abundance: NA; j_gene: TRBJ2-5; v_gene: TRBV7-6; d_gene: TRBD2; CDR3aa: CASTIAGVETQYF; CDR3nt: TGTGCCAGCACCATAGCGGGGGTTGAGACCCAGTACTTC
abundance: NA; j_gene: TRBJ1-5; v_gene: TRBV20-1; d_gene: TRBD1; CDR3aa: CSAYGQGANILGQPQHF; CDR3nt: TGCAGTGCCTACGGACAGGGGGCCAATATTTTGGGACAGCCCCAGCATTTT
abundance: few; j_gene: TRBJ1-5; v_gene: TRBV5-1; d_gene: NA; CDR3aa: CASSLGYGQRRGQPQHF; CDR3nt: TGCGCCAGCAGCTTGGGGTACGGACAGAGGAGGGGTCAGCCCCAGCATTTT
abundance: many; j_gene: TRBJ2-1; v_gene: TRBV4-2; d_gene: TRBD2; CDR3aa: CASSQLGLASYNEQFF; CDR3nt: TGTGCCAGCAGCCAACTTGGACTAGCCTCCTACAATGAGCAGTTCTTC
abundance: few; j_gene: TRBJ1-6; v_gene: TRBV7-9; d_gene: NA; CDR3aa: CASSLGIGSPLHF; CDR3nt: TGTGCCAGCAGCTTGGGCATAGGCTCACCCCTCCACTTT
abundance: NA; j_gene: TRBJ1-6; v_gene: TRBV5-1; d_gene: NA; CDR3aa: CASRRTTENSPLHF; CDR3nt: TGCGCCAGCAGGAGGACGACAGAGAATTCACCCCTCCACTTT
abundance: NA; j_gene: TRBJ2-4; v_gene: TRBV18; d_gene: TRBD1; CDR3aa: CASSGTGRAKNIQYF; CDR3nt: TGTGCCAGCTCTGGGACAGGGAGAGCCAAAAACATTCAGTACTTC
abundance: few; j_gene: TRBJ2-7; v_gene: TRBV7-2; d_gene: TRBD2; CDR3aa: CASSLNSGGIGEQYF; CDR3nt: TGTGCCAGCAGCTTAAATAGCGGGGGGATCGGGGAGCAGTACTTC
abundance: few; j_gene: TRBJ2-3; v_gene: TRBV3-1; d_gene: NA; CDR3aa: CASSHYGGTQYF; CDR3nt: TGTGCCAGCAGCCATTACGGGGGTACGCAGTATTTT
abundance: NA; j_gene: TRBJ2-5; v_gene: TRBV5-1; d_gene: NA; CDR3aa: CASASLPWTDKETQYF; CDR3nt: TGCGCCAGCGCATCCCTACCCTGGACAGACAAGGAGACCCAGTACTTC
abundance: NA; j_gene: TRBJ2-3; v_gene: TRBV5-1; d_gene: TRBD2; CDR3aa: CASSFGLAESTDTQYF; CDR3nt: TGCGCCAGCAGCTTTGGACTAGCGGAGAGCACAGATACGCAGTATTTT
abundance: NA; j_gene: TRBJ1-1; v_gene: TRBV20-1; d_gene: TRBD1; CDR3aa: CSAPGQGLMNTEAFF; CDR3nt: TGCAGTGCCCCGGGACAGGGCCTCATGAACACTGAAGCTTTCTTT
abundance: few; j_gene: TRBJ2-5; v_gene: TRBV7-2; d_gene: TRBD2; CDR3aa: CASSNGGVETQYF; CDR3nt: TGTGCCAGCTCGAACGGGGGGGTGGAGACCCAGTACTTC
abundance: few; j_gene: TRBJ2-4; v_gene: TRBV20-1; d_gene: NA; CDR3aa: CSARGVAKNIQYF; CDR3nt: TGCAGTGCGAGGGGGGTAGCCAAAAACATTCAGTACTTC
abundance: NA; j_gene: TRBJ2-7; v_gene: TRBV3-1; d_gene: NA; CDR3aa: CASSLQGLHEQYF; CDR3nt: TGTGCCAGCAGTCTACAGGGTTTGCACGAGCAGTACTTC
abundance: NA; j_gene: TRBJ2-1; v_gene: TRBV7-2; d_gene: NA; CDR3aa: CASTRLFNEQFF; CDR3nt: TGTGCCAGCACCAGACTATTCAATGAGCAGTTCTTC
abundance: many; j_gene: TRBJ1-2; v_gene: TRBV20-1; d_gene: TRBD1; CDR3aa: CSASTGTVTYGYTF; CDR3nt: TGCAGTGCTTCAACCGGGACAGTTACCTATGGCTACACCTTC
abundance: many; j_gene: TRBJ2-2; v_gene: TRBV4-2; d_gene: NA; CDR3aa: CASSQVQPGRTGELFF; CDR3nt: TGTGCCAGCAGCCAAGTTCAACCAGGGCGCACCGGGGAGCTGTTTTTT
abundance: NA; j_gene: TRBJ2-3; v_gene: TRBV28; d_gene: NA; CDR3aa: CASSKHRDTQYF; CDR3nt: TGTGCCAGCAGCAAACACCGCGATACGCAGTATTTT
abundance: once; j_gene: TRBJ2-3; v_gene: TRBV5-4; d_gene: TRBD2; CDR3aa: CASSFGTSGGDTQYF; CDR3nt: TGTGCCAGCAGCTTCGGGACTAGCGGAGGAGATACGCAGTATTTT
abundance: few; j_gene: TRBJ1-4; v_gene: TRBV4-2; d_gene: NA; CDR3aa: CASSQDRGFQKLFF; CDR3nt: TGTGCCAGCAGCCAAGACAGGGGATTCCAAAAACTGTTTTTT
abundance: NA; j_gene: TRBJ1-4; v_gene: TRBV13; d_gene: NA; CDR3aa: CASSPRTEFTTNEKLFF; CDR3nt: TGTGCCAGCAGCCCCCGGACAGAGTTTACAACTAATGAAAAACTGTTTTTT
abundance: NA; j_gene: TRBJ2-5; v_gene: TRBV3-1; d_gene: NA; CDR3aa: CASSQDFNLGFETQYF; CDR3nt: TGTGCCAGCAGCCAAGATTTCAACCTTGGGTTCGAGACCCAGTACTTC
abundance: few; j_gene: TRBJ2-3; v_gene: TRBV24-1; d_gene: NA; CDR3aa: CATSDLPLAATQYF; CDR3nt: TGTGCCACCAGTGATTTGCCACTAGCTGCTACGCAGTATTTT
abundance: NA; j_gene: TRBJ2-2; v_gene: TRBV27; d_gene: TRBD1; CDR3aa: CASSLFPPGTANTGELFF; CDR3nt: TGTGCCAGCAGTTTATTTCCCCCCGGGACAGCGAACACCGGGGAGCTGTTTTTT
abundance: few; j_gene: TRBJ2-5; v_gene: TRBV7-2; d_gene: NA; CDR3aa: CASSFRRIQETQYF; CDR3nt: TGTGCCAGCAGCTTCCGCCGGATACAAGAGACCCAGTACTTC
abundance: few; j_gene: TRBJ1-5; v_gene: TRBV20-1; d_gene: TRBD1; CDR3aa: CSASQGGLVGNQPQHF; CDR3nt: TGCAGTGCTAGCCAGGGGGGCCTCGTCGGCAATCAGCCCCAGCATTTT